Detailed here is one TCR beta chain. The antigen is undetermined. In the PCR, 60 Vbeta and 13 Jbeta primers were used. TCRdb's table, derived via immunoSEQ multiplex PCR, lists solely in-frame clones and lacks some. The data hold fewer than 250,000 clones, with 70% to 80% observed a single time. The data derive from a study of cytomegalovirus exposure and HLA in healthy donors. Study outcomes and limitations: Cytomegalovirus association was listed for approximately 160 TCR beta chains. Compared with the approximately 700-donor mean, an Asian-associated ancestry cluster reportedly had fewer N-insertions, according to a later analysis. Per a later analysis, about 17,000 TCR beta sequences showed association with HLA alleles at 0.05 false discovery rate.

CDR1 is SGHAT, CDR2 FQNNGV, per germline. There are 17 residues in the CDR3. Trimming at V came to 0 bases and at J to 4 bases, leaving 10 bases not matched to a gene. What was sequenced was PBMCs. J is TRBJ1-1 and V is TRBV11-2, with 8 bases identical to TRBD1. The receptor comes from a male donor in good health and CMV-seronegative. The CDR3 spells CASSLDWGTGDSTEAFF. CDR3 nucleotides: TGTGCCAGCAGCTTAGATTGGGGGACAGGTGATAGCACTGAAGCTTTCTTT. Using reference TRBV11-2 and TRBJ1-1 for the parts outside the CDR3, the full variable domain is EAGVAQSPRYKIIEKRQSVAFWCNPISGHATLYWYQQILGQGPKLLIQFQNNGVVDDSQLPKDRFSAERLKGVDSTLKIQPAKLEDSAVYLCASSLDWGTGDSTEAFFGQGTRLTVV.